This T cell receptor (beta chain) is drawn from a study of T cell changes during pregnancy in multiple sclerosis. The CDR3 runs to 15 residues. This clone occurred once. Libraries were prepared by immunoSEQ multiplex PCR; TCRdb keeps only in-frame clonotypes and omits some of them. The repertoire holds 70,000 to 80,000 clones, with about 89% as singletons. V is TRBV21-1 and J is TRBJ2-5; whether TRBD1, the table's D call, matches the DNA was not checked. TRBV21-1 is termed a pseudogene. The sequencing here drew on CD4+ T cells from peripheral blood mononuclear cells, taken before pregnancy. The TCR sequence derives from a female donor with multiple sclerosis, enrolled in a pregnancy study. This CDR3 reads CASSKVSQDSETQYF. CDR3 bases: TGTGCCAGCAGCAAAGTTTCACAGGATTCCGAGACCCAGTACTTC.